This TCR beta chain is from a study of blood T cell repertoires in COVID-19. Study-level information: T cells, B-cell-depleted T cells, or PBMCs supplied cDNA or gDNA.

TCRdb's table, derived via immunoSEQ multiplex PCR, lists solely in-frame clones and lacks some. The profile shows about 69,000 clones, approximately 86% of them singletons. V lost 4 bases and J lost 3; bases outside the gene matches: 7. The germline gives CDR1 SGHRS, CDR2 YFSETQ. The CDR3 spans 15 residues. Sequencing used peripheral blood. The V and J genes are TRBV5-1 and TRBJ1-1; 9 nucleotides match TRBD1. The receptor was isolated from a man aged 40-55 years with COVID-19, enrolled during active disease. The DNA for the CDR3 is TGCGCCAGCAGCGTACAGGGGGCGCCGGACACTGAAGCTTTCTTT. Amino acids: CASSVQGAPDTEAFF.